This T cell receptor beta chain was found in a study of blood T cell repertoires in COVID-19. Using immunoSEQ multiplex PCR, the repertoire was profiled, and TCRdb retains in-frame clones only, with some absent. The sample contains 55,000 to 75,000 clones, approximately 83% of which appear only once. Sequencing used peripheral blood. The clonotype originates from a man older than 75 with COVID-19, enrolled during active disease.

The CDR3 sequence: CASTTRERNGNQPQHF. The CDR3 DNA is TGTGCCAGCACCACCAGGGAAAGGAACGGCAATCAGCCCCAGCATTTT. The chain is built from TRBV21-1 and TRBJ1-5; the table's D call, TRBD1, has no DNA check behind it. TRBV21-1 is noted as a pseudogene. The CDR3 has 16 residues.